The TCR beta chain described here comes from a study of radiation and T cells in renal cell carcinoma. Treatment: treatment-naive control, cytoreductive nephrectomy. Germline CDR1 and CDR2: SQVTM and ANQGSEA. V lost 7 bases and J 5 bases, leaving 17 bases between the germline ends. This CDR3 region has 14 residues. Profiled with immunoSEQ multiplex PCR; TCRdb holds only in-frame clones, not every one. The top ten clones hold roughly a third of a sample with fewer than 20,000 clones, about 61% of them seen once. The sequence came from a man aged 45 to 65 with renal cell carcinoma. The chain is built from TRBV29-1 and TRBJ2-2; D might be TRBD1 (6 bases). The sequences come from tumor tissue, collected from a patient whose treatment was nephrectomy without radiotherapy. The CDR3 bases are TGCAGCGCCCAGGGGCATGGTTTGACCGGGGAGCTGTTTTTT. Translation: CSAQGHGLTGELFF.